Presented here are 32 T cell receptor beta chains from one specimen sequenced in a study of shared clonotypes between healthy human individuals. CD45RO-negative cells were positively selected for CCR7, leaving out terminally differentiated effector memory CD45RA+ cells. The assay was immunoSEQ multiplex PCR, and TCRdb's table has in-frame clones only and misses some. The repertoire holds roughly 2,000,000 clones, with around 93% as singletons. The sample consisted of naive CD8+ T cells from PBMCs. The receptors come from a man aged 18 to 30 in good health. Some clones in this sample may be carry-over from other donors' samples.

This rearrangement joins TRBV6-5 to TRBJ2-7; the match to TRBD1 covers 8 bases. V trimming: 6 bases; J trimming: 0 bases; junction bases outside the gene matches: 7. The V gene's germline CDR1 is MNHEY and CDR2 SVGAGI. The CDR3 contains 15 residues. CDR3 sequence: CASRPKQGGSYEQYF. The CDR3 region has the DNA TGTGCCAGCAGACCAAAACAGGGGGGCTCCTACGAGCAGTACTTC.

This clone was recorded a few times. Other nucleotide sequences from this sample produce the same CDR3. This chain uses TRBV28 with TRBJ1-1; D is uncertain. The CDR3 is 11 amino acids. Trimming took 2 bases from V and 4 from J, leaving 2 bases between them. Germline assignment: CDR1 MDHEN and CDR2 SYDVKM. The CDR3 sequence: CASSLSTEAFF. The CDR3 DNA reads TGTGCCAGCAGTTTAAGCACTGAAGCTTTCTTT.

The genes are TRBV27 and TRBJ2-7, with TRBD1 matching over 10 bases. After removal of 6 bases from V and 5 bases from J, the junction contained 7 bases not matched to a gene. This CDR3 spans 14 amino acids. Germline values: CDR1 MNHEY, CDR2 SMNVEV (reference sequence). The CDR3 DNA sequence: TGTGCCAGCAGGCGGGGACAGGGGATCCACGAGCAGTACTTC. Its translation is CASRRGQGIHEQYF.

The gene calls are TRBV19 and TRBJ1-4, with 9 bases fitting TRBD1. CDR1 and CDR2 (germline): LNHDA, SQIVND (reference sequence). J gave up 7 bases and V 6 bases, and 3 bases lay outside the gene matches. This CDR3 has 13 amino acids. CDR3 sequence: CASRDRGSEKLFF. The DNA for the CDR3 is TGTGCCAGTAGGGACAGGGGAAGTGAAAAACTGTTTTTT. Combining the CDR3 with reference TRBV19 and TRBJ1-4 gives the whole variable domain DGGITQSPKYLFRKEGQNVTLSCEQNLNHDAMYWYRQDPGQGLRLIYYSQIVNDFQKGDIAEGYSVSREKKESFPLTVTSAQKNPTAFYLCASRDRGSEKLFFGSGTQLSVL.

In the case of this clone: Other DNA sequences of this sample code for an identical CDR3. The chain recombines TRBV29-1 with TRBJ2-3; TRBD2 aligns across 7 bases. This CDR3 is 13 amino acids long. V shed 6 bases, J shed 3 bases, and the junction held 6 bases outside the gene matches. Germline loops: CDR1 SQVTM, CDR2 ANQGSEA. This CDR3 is CSVVGGGTDTQYF. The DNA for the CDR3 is TGCAGCGTCGTTGGGGGGGGAACAGATACGCAGTATTTT.

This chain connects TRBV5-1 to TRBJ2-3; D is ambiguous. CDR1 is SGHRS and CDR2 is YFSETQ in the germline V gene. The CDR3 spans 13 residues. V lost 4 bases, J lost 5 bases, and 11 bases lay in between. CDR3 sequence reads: CASSTPPRDTQYF. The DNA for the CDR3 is TGCGCCAGCAGCACCCCCCCCAGAGATACGCAGTATTTT.

CDR3 sequence (DNA): TGTGCCAGCAGCGTTACAGGGGGTGTCGGGGCTGAAGCTTTCTTT. It specifies CASSVTGGVGAEAFF. This sequence joins TRBV7-9 and TRBJ1-1, with 8 bases matching TRBD1. Germline loops: CDR1 SEHNR, CDR2 FQNEAQ (reference sequence). The CDR3 totals 15 residues. V was clipped by 5 bases and J by 6 bases; unmatched bases: 11.

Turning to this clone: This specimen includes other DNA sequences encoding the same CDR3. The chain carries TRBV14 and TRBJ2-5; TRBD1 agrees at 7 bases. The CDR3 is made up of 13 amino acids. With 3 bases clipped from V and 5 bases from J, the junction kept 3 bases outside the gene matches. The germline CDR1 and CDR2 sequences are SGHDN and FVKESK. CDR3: CASSQDRRETQYF. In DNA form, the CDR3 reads TGTGCCAGCAGCCAGGACAGGCGGGAGACCCAGTACTTC.

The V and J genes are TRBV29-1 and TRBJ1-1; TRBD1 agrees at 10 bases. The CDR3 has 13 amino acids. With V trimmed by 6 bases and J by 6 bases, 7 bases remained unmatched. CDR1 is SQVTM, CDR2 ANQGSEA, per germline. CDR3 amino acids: CSVKTGGWAEAFF. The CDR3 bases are TGCAGCGTCAAGACAGGGGGCTGGGCTGAAGCTTTCTTT.

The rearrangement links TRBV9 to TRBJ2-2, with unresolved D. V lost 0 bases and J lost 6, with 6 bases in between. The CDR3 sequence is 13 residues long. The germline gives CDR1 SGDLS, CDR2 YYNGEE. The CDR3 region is CASSVGLPGELFF. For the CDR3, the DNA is TGTGCCAGCAGCGTAGGTCTGCCCGGGGAGCTGTTTTTT. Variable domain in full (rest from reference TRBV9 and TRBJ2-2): DSGVTQTPKHLITATGQRVTLRCSPRSGDLSVYWYQQSLDQGLQFLIQYYNGEERAKGNILERFSAQQFPDLHSELNLSSLELGDSALYFCASSVGLPGELFFGEGSRLTVL.

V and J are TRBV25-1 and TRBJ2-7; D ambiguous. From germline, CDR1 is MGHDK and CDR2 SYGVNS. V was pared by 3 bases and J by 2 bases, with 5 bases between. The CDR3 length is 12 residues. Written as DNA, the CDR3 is TGTGCCAGCAGTGATTCTGCCTACGAGCAGTACTTC. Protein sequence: CASSDSAYEQYF.

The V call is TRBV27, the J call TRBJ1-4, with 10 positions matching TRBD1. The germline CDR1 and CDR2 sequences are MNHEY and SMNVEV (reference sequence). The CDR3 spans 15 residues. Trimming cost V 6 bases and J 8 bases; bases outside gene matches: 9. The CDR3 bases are TGTGCCAGCAGATCCTCCGGGACAGGGGACGAAAAACTGTTTTTT. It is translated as CASRSSGTGDEKLFF.

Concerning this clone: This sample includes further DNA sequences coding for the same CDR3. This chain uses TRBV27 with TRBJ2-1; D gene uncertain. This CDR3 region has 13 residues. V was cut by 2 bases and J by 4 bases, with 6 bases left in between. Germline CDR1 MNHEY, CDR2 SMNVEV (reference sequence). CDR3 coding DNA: TGTGCCAGCAGTTTAGGATATTACAATGAGCAGTTCTTC. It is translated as CASSLGYYNEQFF.

The CDR3 bases are TGCGCCAGCAGCTTGGAGGGAAATACCTACAATGAGCAGTTCTTC. Translated, it gives CASSLEGNTYNEQFF. J is TRBJ2-1 and V is TRBV5-1, with D uncertain. CDR3 length equals 15 residues. Between the trimmed V and J ends, which lost 0 bases and 2 bases, there was a span of 9 bases. CDR1 SGHRS and CDR2 YFSETQ come from the germline V gene.

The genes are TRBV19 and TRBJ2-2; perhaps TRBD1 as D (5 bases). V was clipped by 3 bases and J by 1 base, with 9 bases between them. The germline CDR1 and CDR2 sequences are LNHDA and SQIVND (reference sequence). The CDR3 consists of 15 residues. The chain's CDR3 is CASSIRGQNTGELFF. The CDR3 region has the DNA TGTGCCAGTAGTATCCGCGGACAGAACACCGGGGAGCTGTTTTTT.

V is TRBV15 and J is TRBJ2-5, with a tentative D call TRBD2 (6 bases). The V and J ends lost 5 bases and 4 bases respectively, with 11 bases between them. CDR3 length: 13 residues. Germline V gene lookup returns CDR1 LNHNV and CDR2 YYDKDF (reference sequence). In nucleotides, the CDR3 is TGTGCCACCAGCGGTCGGGGGACAGAGACCCAGTACTTC. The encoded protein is CATSGRGTETQYF.

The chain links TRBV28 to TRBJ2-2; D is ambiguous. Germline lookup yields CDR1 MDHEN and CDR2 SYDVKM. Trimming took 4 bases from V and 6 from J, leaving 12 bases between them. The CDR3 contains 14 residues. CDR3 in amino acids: CASSSTWGAGELFF. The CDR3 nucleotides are TGTGCCAGCAGTTCCACCTGGGGTGCCGGGGAGCTGTTTTTT. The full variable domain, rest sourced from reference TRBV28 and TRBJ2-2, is DVKVTQSSRYLVKRTGEKVFLECVQDMDHENMFWYRQDPGLGLRLIYFSYDVKMKEKGDIPEGYSVSREKKERFSLILESASTNQTSMYLCASSSTWGAGELFFGEGSRLTVL.

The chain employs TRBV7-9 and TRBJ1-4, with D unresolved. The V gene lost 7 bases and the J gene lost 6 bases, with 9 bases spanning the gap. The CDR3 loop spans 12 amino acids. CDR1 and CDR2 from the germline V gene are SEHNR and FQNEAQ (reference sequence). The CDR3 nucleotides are TGTGCCAGCACCCTTGGATATGAAAAACTGTTTTTT. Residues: CASTLGYEKLFF.

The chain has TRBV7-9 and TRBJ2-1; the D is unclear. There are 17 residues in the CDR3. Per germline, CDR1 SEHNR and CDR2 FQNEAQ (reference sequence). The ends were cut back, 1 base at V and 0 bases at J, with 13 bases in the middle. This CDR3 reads CASSLGRRPSSYNEQFF. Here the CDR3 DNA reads TGTGCCAGCAGCTTAGGTAGACGGCCGAGCTCCTACAATGAGCAGTTCTTC.

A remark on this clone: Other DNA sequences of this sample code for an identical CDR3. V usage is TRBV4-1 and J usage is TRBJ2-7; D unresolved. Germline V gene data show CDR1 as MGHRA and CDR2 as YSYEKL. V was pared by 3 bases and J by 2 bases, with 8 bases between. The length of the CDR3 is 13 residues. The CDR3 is CASSHGTAYEQYF. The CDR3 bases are TGCGCCAGCAGCCATGGTACCGCCTACGAGCAGTACTTC.

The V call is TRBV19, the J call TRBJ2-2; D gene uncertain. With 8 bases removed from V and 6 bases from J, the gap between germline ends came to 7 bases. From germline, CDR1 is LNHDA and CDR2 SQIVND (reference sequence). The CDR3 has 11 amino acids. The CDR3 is CASGFPGELFF. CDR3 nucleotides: TGTGCCAGTGGTTTTCCCGGGGAGCTGTTTTTT.

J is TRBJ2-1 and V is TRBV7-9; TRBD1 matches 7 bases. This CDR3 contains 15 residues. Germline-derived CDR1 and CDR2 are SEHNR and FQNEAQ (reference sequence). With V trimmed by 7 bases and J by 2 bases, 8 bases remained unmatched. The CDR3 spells CASTEQGRPYNEQFF. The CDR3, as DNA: TGTGCCAGCACCGAACAGGGGCGACCCTACAATGAGCAGTTCTTC. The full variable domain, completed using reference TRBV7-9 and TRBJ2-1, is DTGVSQNPRHKITKRGQNVTFRCDPISEHNRLYWYRQTLGQGPEFLTYFQNEAQLEKSRLLSDRFSAERPKGSFSTLEIQRTEQGDSAMYLCASTEQGRPYNEQFFGPGTRLTVL.

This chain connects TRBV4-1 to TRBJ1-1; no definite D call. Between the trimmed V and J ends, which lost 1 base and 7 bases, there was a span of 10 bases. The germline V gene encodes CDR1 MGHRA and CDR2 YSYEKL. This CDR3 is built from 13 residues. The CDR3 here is CASSQVREIEAFF. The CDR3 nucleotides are TGCGCCAGCAGCCAAGTTCGGGAAATTGAAGCTTTCTTT.

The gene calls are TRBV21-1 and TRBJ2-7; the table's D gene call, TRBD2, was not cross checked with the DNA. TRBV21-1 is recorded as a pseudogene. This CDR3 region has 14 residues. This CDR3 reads CASSNRTSSYEQYF. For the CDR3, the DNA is TGTGCCAGCAGCAATAGGACTAGCTCCTACGAGCAGTACTTC.

CDR3 amino acids: CASSPGQVYGYTF. In nucleotides, the CDR3 is TGTGCCAGCAGCCCGGGACAGGTCTATGGCTACACCTTC. The chain uses TRBV16 and TRBJ1-2; 8 bases map to TRBD1. After removal of 4 bases from V and 4 bases from J, the junction contained 2 bases not matched to a gene. CDR3 size: 13 residues. Per germline, CDR1 KGHSY and CDR2 FQNENV.

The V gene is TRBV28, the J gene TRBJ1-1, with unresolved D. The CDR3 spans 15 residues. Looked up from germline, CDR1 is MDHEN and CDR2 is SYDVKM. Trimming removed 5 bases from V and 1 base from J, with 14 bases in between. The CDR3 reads CASSILVGKNTEAFF. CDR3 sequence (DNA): TGTGCCAGCAGTATCCTGGTCGGAAAGAACACTGAAGCTTTCTTT.

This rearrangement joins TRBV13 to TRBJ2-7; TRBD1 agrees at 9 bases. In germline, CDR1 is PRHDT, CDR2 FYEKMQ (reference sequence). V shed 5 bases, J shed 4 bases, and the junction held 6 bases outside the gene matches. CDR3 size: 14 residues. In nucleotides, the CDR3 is TGTGCCAGCAGCAACCGGGACAGGGAGTACGAGCAGTACTTC. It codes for CASSNRDREYEQYF. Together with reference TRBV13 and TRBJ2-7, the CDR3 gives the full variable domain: AAGVIQSPRHLIKEKRETATLKCYPIPRHDTVYWYQQGPGQDPQFLISFYEKMQSDKGSIPDRFSAQQFSDYHSELNMSSLELGDSALYFCASSNRDREYEQYFGPGTRLTVT.

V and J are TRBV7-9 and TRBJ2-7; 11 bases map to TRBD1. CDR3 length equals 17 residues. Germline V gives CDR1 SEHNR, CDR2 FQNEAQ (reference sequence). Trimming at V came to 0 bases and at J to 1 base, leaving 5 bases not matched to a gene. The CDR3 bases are TGTGCCAGCAGCTTAGCGTGGGACAGGGGGGAATCCTACGAGCAGTACTTC. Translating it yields CASSLAWDRGESYEQYF.

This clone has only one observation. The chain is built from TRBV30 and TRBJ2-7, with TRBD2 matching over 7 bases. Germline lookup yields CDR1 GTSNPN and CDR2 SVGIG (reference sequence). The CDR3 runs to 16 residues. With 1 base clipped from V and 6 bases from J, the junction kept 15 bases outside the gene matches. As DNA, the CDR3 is TGTGCCTGGAGTGGGACGGGGGGACTCAAATCGGTCGAGCAGTACTTC. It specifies CAWSGTGGLKSVEQYF.

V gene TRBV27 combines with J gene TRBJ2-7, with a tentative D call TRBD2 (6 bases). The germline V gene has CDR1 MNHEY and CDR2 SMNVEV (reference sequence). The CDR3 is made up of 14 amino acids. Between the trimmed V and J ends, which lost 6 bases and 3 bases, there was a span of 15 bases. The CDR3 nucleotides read TGTGCCAGCAGACCCGCGCTGGGGGGCTACGAGCAGTACTTC. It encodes CASRPALGGYEQYF.

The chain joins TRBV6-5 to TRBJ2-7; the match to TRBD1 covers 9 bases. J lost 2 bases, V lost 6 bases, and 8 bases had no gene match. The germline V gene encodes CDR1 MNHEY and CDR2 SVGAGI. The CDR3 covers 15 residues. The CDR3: CASSQRDRGTYEQYF. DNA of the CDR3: TGTGCCAGCAGCCAACGAGACAGGGGGACCTACGAGCAGTACTTC.

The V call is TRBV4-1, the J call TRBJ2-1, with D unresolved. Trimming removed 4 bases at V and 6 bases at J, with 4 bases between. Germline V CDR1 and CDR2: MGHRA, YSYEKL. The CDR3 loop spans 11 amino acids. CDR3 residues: CASSLFNEQFF. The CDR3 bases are TGCGCCAGCAGCCTGTTCAATGAGCAGTTCTTC.